Following are 23 T cell receptor beta chains from one sample sequenced in a study of blood T cell repertoires in COVID-19. Assay used: immunoSEQ multiplex PCR; TCRdb lists only in-frame clones, some missing. The sample lists fewer than 300,000 clones; 82% were seen once. The specimen was peripheral blood. The source of these receptors is a woman under 30 with acute or convalescent COVID-19.

V and J are TRBV6-5 and TRBJ2-2; D ambiguous. This CDR3 has 14 residues. Germline V gives CDR1 MNHEY, CDR2 SVGAGI. Between the trimmed V and J ends, which lost 5 bases and 0 bases, there was a span of 7 bases. The CDR3 DNA sequence: TGTGCCAGCAGTCCGACACCGAACACCGGGGAGCTGTTTTTT. Encoded protein: CASSPTPNTGELFF.

The J gene is TRBJ2-5, the V gene TRBV7-8; 8 bases are a match to TRBD1. The V gene's germline CDR1 is SGHVS and CDR2 FQNEAQ. The V gene end was trimmed by 4 bases and the J gene end by 2 bases; junction bases not matched to a gene: 6. This CDR3 contains 15 residues. The CDR3 loop reads CASSSSGGLQETQYF. The CDR3 region has the DNA TGTGCCAGCAGCTCCTCAGGGGGCTTACAAGAGACCCAGTACTTC.

V usage is TRBV20-1 and J usage is TRBJ2-3; TRBD1 matches at 7 bases. The CDR3 has 15 residues. Trimming cost V 3 bases and J 1 base; bases outside gene matches: 7. The germline V gene has CDR1 DFQATT and CDR2 SNEGSKA (reference sequence). CDR3 in DNA: TGCAGTGCTAGTGACCCCGGACAGGGCACAGATACGCAGTATTTT. Translating it yields CSASDPGQGTDTQYF.

The rearrangement joins TRBV27 to TRBJ1-5; maybe TRBD1 (6 bases). Trimming pared 5 bases from V and 9 bases from J, leaving 20 bases between. There are 15 residues in the CDR3. Germline values: CDR1 MNHEY, CDR2 SMNVEV (reference sequence). CDR3: CASSVAGARVGPQHF. The CDR3 DNA reads as TGTGCCAGCAGTGTAGCAGGGGCTAGGGTCGGGCCCCAGCATTTT.

The chain has TRBV11-3 and TRBJ2-7; 10 positions match TRBD1. CDR1 SGHNT and CDR2 YENEEA come from the germline V gene. There are 14 residues in the CDR3. V shed 4 bases, J shed 5 bases, and the junction held 5 bases outside the gene matches. CDR3 in DNA: TGTGCCAGCAGCTACGGACAGGGGGGTAACGAGCAGTACTTC. Amino acid sequence: CASSYGQGGNEQYF.

This sequence joins TRBV19 and TRBJ1-1; possible D gene TRBD1, 5 bases. The CDR3 has 15 residues. CDR1 is LNHDA, CDR2 SQIVND, per germline (reference sequence). The germline V and J ends were trimmed by 7 bases and 0 bases, with 15 bases remaining between them. CDR3 DNA: TGTGCCAGTAACGTAGGGGATAGGATGAACACTGAAGCTTTCTTT. This translates into CASNVGDRMNTEAFF.

In this sample, this clone turned up once. The J gene is TRBJ1-1, the V gene TRBV6-6; D is unresolved. V lost 4 bases to trimming and J lost 6 bases, with 12 bases between them. The CDR3 is 13 residues long. Germline assignment: CDR1 MNHNY and CDR2 SVGAGI (reference sequence). CDR3 coding DNA: TGTGCCAGCAGTTTCGGGGAGTGGGCTGAAGCTTTCTTT. It is translated as CASSFGEWAEAFF.

V usage is TRBV9 and J usage is TRBJ1-1, with D maybe TRBD1 (5 bases). The CDR3 contains 14 residues. Germline values: CDR1 SGDLS, CDR2 YYNGEE. Trimming took 4 bases from V and 4 from J, leaving 14 bases between them. This CDR3 is CASSPRGGTTEAFF. CDR3 nucleotides: TGTGCCAGCAGCCCCCGTGGAGGGACCACTGAAGCTTTCTTT.

The chain carries TRBV27 and TRBJ2-3; TRBD2 aligns across 13 bases. The germline V gene encodes CDR1 MNHEY and CDR2 SMNVEV (reference sequence). The junction had 7 bases not matched to a gene; V was cut back by 5 bases and J by 5 bases. The CDR3 is 16 amino acids. CDR3 DNA: TGTGCCAGCAGTCTACTAGCGGGAGGGTGGGGAGATACGCAGTATTTT. Protein product: CASSLLAGGWGDTQYF.

This sequence joins TRBV6-5 and TRBJ2-1; 7 positions match TRBD1. The CDR3 has 13 residues. The germline V gene has CDR1 MNHEY and CDR2 SVGAGI. Germline trimming cut 6 bases from V and 6 bases from J; bases unmatched to any gene: 5. The CDR3 sequence: CASRRQGFNEQFF. CDR3 DNA sequence: TGTGCCAGCAGGAGACAGGGTTTCAATGAGCAGTTCTTC.

The chain carries TRBV5-8 and TRBJ1-6; D unclear. Trimming took 3 bases from V and 2 from J, leaving 15 bases between them. This CDR3 region has 17 residues. Germline lookup yields CDR1 SGHTS and CDR2 YDEGEE. Here the CDR3 reads CASSSNPTRAYNSPLHF. The DNA for the CDR3 is TGTGCCAGCAGCTCGAACCCCACTAGGGCCTATAATTCACCCCTCCACTTT.

The V call is TRBV28, the J call TRBJ2-3; D unclear. CDR1 is MDHEN and CDR2 is SYDVKM in the germline V gene. Trimming cost V 3 bases and J 8 bases, with 6 bases left between them. This CDR3 is built from 11 residues. The DNA for the CDR3 is TGTGCCAGCAGTTTGACATTTACGCAGTATTTT. Translation gives CASSLTFTQYF.

The chain employs TRBV28 and TRBJ1-1; no reliable D call. The CDR3 is 12 amino acids. Germline CDR1 MDHEN, CDR2 SYDVKM. V was trimmed by 5 bases and J by 1 base, leaving 5 bases between them. The CDR3 spells CASSRENTEAFF. In nucleotides, the CDR3 is TGTGCCAGCAGTCGCGAGAACACTGAAGCTTTCTTT.

The rearrangement uses TRBV5-1 and TRBJ2-7, with TRBD1 matching 8 bases. V was clipped by 8 bases and J by 7 bases; unmatched bases: 11. The germline CDR1 and CDR2 sequences are SGHRS and YFSETQ. This CDR3 is built from 13 residues. The CDR3 sequence: CASSGTGKGEQYF. For the CDR3, the DNA is TGCGCCAGTTCCGGGACAGGAAAAGGAGAGCAGTACTTC.

V gene TRBV19 combines with J gene TRBJ2-5; a possible D gene is TRBD2 (6 bases). V shed 3 bases and J shed 5 bases, with 16 bases lying between them. Germline-derived CDR1 and CDR2 are LNHDA and SQIVND (reference sequence). CDR3 length: 15 amino acids. This CDR3 is CASSITRGGDETQYF. DNA of the CDR3: TGTGCCAGTAGTATCACCCGTGGAGGGGACGAGACCCAGTACTTC.

This clone came up a few times. This rearrangement joins TRBV3-1 (or the pseudogene TRBV3-2) to TRBJ2-7; D is perhaps TRBD2 (6 bases). The CDR3 has 15 residues. V was pared by 0 bases and J by 4 bases, with 13 bases between. Looked up from germline, CDR1 is LGHDT and CDR2 is YNNKEL (reference sequence). The CDR3 is CASSQDGRMGYEQYF. The CDR3 nucleotides are TGTGCCAGCAGCCAAGATGGGAGGATGGGTTACGAGCAGTACTTC.

CDR3 sequence: CASSLSTGGNQPQHF. The CDR3 nucleotides read TGCGCCAGCAGCTTGTCCACAGGGGGAAATCAGCCCCAGCATTTT. This rearrangement joins TRBV5-1 to TRBJ1-5, with TRBD1 matching 8 bases. The CDR3 consists of 15 residues. In germline, CDR1 is SGHRS, CDR2 YFSETQ. V lost 1 base, J lost 4 bases, and 4 bases stayed unmatched.

The chain has TRBV4-1 and TRBJ2-3; 8 bases fit TRBD2. V lost 0 bases and J lost 2; bases outside the gene matches: 7. Per the germline V gene, CDR1 is MGHRA and CDR2 is YSYEKL. This CDR3 is 17 amino acids long. Here the CDR3 DNA reads TGCGCCAGCAGCCAAGATTTGGCTAGCGGGTACACAGATACGCAGTATTTT. This translates into CASSQDLASGYTDTQYF.

The genes are TRBV10-3 and TRBJ2-7; 13 bases are a match to TRBD2. Per germline, CDR1 ENHRY and CDR2 SYGVKD. The ends lost 6 bases at V and 0 bases at J; junction bases unmatched: 11. This CDR3 region has 18 residues. In DNA form, the CDR3 reads TGTGCCATCAGCGCCAGACTAGCGGGGGGACAAAACTCCTACGAGCAGTACTTC. This sequence encodes CAISARLAGGQNSYEQYF.

The rearrangement uses TRBV11-2 and TRBJ1-2; D unclear. The CDR3 spans 13 residues. Per germline, CDR1 SGHAT and CDR2 FQNNGV. With 5 bases removed from V and 4 bases from J, the gap between germline ends came to 11 bases. Written as DNA, the CDR3 is TGTGCCAGCAGCCCGGGTGTAGTCTATGGCTACACCTTC. Protein product: CASSPGVVYGYTF.

This clone has only one observation. The genes are TRBV4-3 and TRBJ1-3; no clear D gene. Germline lookup yields CDR1 LGHNA and CDR2 YSLEER. The V gene lost 0 bases and the J gene lost 0 bases, with 9 bases spanning the gap. The CDR3 contains 16 residues. For the CDR3, the DNA is TGCGCCAGCAGCCAAGATCATGCGTTCTCTGGAAACACCATATATTTT. Its translation is CASSQDHAFSGNTIYF.

This clone was seen a few times. The rearrangement uses TRBV5-1 and TRBJ2-1; D might be TRBD1 (5 bases). The ends were cut back, 3 bases at V and 5 bases at J, with 12 bases in the middle. CDR1 and CDR2 from the germline V gene are SGHRS and YFSETQ. The CDR3 loop spans 14 amino acids. CDR3: CASSWYQGNNEQFF. The CDR3 DNA reads TGCGCCAGCAGCTGGTACCAGGGAAACAATGAGCAGTTCTTC.

The J gene is TRBJ1-2, the V gene TRBV18; no clear D gene. Germline V gives CDR1 KGHSH, CDR2 LQKENI. The CDR3 is made up of 14 amino acids. V dropped 1 base and J dropped 5 bases, with 11 bases sitting between them. CDR3 sequence reads: CASSPRPEDYGYTF. The CDR3 DNA reads TGTGCCAGCTCACCACGGCCGGAGGATTATGGCTACACCTTC.